These 17 T cell receptor beta chains share one sample of origin, sequenced in a study of blood T cell repertoires in COVID-19. Generated by immunoSEQ multiplex PCR, the TCRdb table keeps only in-frame clones and is missing some. Of some 69,000 clones listed, roughly nine tenths are singletons. The specimen sequenced was peripheral blood. These receptors were taken from a man aged 60 to 75 with acute or convalescent COVID-19.

The chain carries TRBV6-5 and TRBJ1-1; 9 nucleotides agree with TRBD1. The length of the CDR3 is 14 residues. Germline V gene sequence: CDR1 MNHEY, CDR2 SVGAGI. V shed 6 bases, J shed 2 bases, and the junction held 4 bases outside the gene matches. The CDR3 DNA follows: TGTGCCAGCAGCAGGGGACAGGGCAACACTGAAGCTTTCTTT. Protein: CASSRGQGNTEAFF.

V gene TRBV10-3 combines with J gene TRBJ1-2, with 8 bases aligning to TRBD1. V trimming: 5 bases; J trimming: 9 bases; junction bases outside the gene matches: 8. The CDR3 runs 13 residues. Germline values: CDR1 ENHRY, CDR2 SYGVKD. This CDR3 reads CAISHGTGLSYTF. CDR3 bases: TGTGCCATCAGTCATGGGACAGGCTTGAGCTACACCTTC.

The V call is TRBV28, the J call TRBJ1-2; 11 bases map to TRBD1. The CDR3 extends over 15 amino acids. With 3 bases clipped from V and 5 bases from J, the junction kept 5 bases outside the gene matches. Looked up from germline, CDR1 is MDHEN and CDR2 is SYDVKM. The CDR3 DNA sequence: TGTGCCAGCAGTTTCGGGACAGGGGGTTTGTATGGCTACACCTTC. Encoded protein: CASSFGTGGLYGYTF.

Comment on this clone: The sample contains more than one DNA sequence encoding this CDR3. The chain links TRBV5-1 to TRBJ2-1, with D tentatively TRBD2 (6 bases). The germline CDR1 and CDR2 sequences are SGHRS and YFSETQ. This CDR3 has 15 residues. V was cut by 4 bases and J by 0 bases, with 11 bases left in between. CDR3 sequence (DNA): TGCGCCAGCAGCCCACGGGGGATCTCCTACAATGAGCAGTTCTTC. This gives the protein CASSPRGISYNEQFF.

The rearrangement joins TRBV11-2 to TRBJ1-2, with D tentatively TRBD1 (5 bases). The CDR3 covers 13 residues. Germline CDR1 SGHAT, CDR2 FQNNGV. Deletions cut 4 bases from V and 8 bases from J, with 14 bases between. DNA of the CDR3: TGTGCCAGCAGCTCCCCCCAGGGATGGGGCTACACCTTC. This sequence encodes CASSSPQGWGYTF.

The chain employs TRBV19 and TRBJ1-2, with D unresolved. Trimming stripped 3 bases from V and 7 bases from J, with 6 bases between. This CDR3 is built from 11 residues. Germline loops: CDR1 LNHDA, CDR2 SQIVND (reference sequence). The CDR3, as DNA: TGTGCCAGTAGTATTGGGCTTGGCTACACCTTC. Amino acids: CASSIGLGYTF.

The chain has TRBV5-1 and TRBJ2-3; the D gene is possibly TRBD2 (6 bases). The CDR3 is 15 residues long. CDR1 is SGHRS, CDR2 YFSETQ, per germline. Trimming pared 3 bases from V and 0 bases from J, leaving 11 bases between. Here the CDR3 reads CASSWAAGSTDTQYF. CDR3 in DNA: TGCGCCAGCAGCTGGGCGGCGGGGAGCACAGATACGCAGTATTTT. The full variable domain, completed using reference TRBV5-1 and TRBJ2-3, is KAGVTQTPRYLIKTRGQQVTLSCSPISGHRSVSWYQQTPGQGLQFLFEYFSETQRNKGNFPGRFSGRQFSNSRSEMNVSTLELGDSALYLCASSWAAGSTDTQYFGPGTRLTVL.

The chain combines TRBV6-4 with TRBJ2-1; 11 bases are a match to TRBD2. CDR1 MRHNA and CDR2 SNTAGT come from the germline V gene. The CDR3 loop spans 16 amino acids. V lost 5 bases, J lost 4 bases, and 7 bases stayed unmatched. The CDR3 reads CASSSLAGGDYNEQFF. DNA for the CDR3: TGTGCCAGCAGTTCTTTAGCGGGGGGGGATTACAATGAGCAGTTCTTC.

This clone has only one observation. This chain links TRBV9 with TRBJ1-2; D might be TRBD1 (5 bases). V lost 4 bases and J lost 2, with 15 bases in between. Germline values: CDR1 SGDLS, CDR2 YYNGEE. The CDR3 extends over 15 amino acids. The CDR3 region is CASSPNPTANYGYTF. DNA of the CDR3: TGTGCCAGCAGCCCCAATCCGACAGCAAACTATGGCTACACCTTC.

The rearrangement uses TRBV5-6 and TRBJ1-1, with D uncertain. The V gene's germline CDR1 is SGHDT and CDR2 YYEEEE. With 0 bases removed from V and 5 bases from J, the gap between germline ends came to 11 bases. There are 14 residues in the CDR3. CDR3 DNA: TGTGCCAGCAGCTTGGGAGGATACCCGACTGAAGCTTTCTTT. Amino acid sequence: CASSLGGYPTEAFF. Full variable domain (remainder filled in from reference TRBV5-6 and TRBJ1-1): DAGVTQSPTHLIKTRGQQVTLRCSPKSGHDTVSWYQQALGQGPQFIFQYYEEEERQRGNFPDRFSGHQFPNYSSELNVNALLLGDSALYLCASSLGGYPTEAFFGQGTRLTVV.

A few counts support this clone. This chain links TRBV19 with TRBJ1-2; weak D call: TRBD1 (6 bases). The germline gives CDR1 LNHDA, CDR2 SQIVND (reference sequence). Trimming shortened V by 5 bases and J by 6 bases, and 13 bases separated the two germline ends. The CDR3 extends over 13 amino acids. DNA of the CDR3: TGTGCCAGTAGTTCACAGGGCTGGAATGGCTACACCTTC. Its translation: CASSSQGWNGYTF.

The V call is TRBV30, the J call TRBJ2-7; D may be TRBD2 (7 bases). V dropped 3 bases and J dropped 5 bases, with 17 bases sitting between them. Germline V gives CDR1 GTSNPN, CDR2 SVGIG (reference sequence). The CDR3 spans 14 residues. CDR3 DNA: TGTGCCTGGAGCGACTACCCGGGGGGCAACGAGCAGTACTTC. This translates into CAWSDYPGGNEQYF.

CDR3 sequence reads: CASSTGGTEAFF. CDR3 nucleotides: TGTGCCAGCAGTACAGGGGGCACTGAAGCTTTCTTT. The chain recombines TRBV11-2 with TRBJ1-1; 8 bases line up with TRBD1. The CDR3 runs 12 residues. From germline, CDR1 is SGHAT and CDR2 FQNNGV. Unmatched junction bases numbered 1, after V lost 6 bases and J lost 4 bases.

This chain joins TRBV15 and TRBJ1-1, with D possibly matching TRBD1 (6 bases). The CDR3 runs 13 residues. Per germline, CDR1 LNHNV and CDR2 YYDKDF (reference sequence). The CDR3 region has the DNA TGTGTCTCTAGGAAGGGGGTAAACACTGAAGCTTTCTTT. Translated: CVSRKGVNTEAFF.

The chain recombines TRBV6-5 with TRBJ1-6; 9 nucleotides match TRBD1. Per the germline V gene, CDR1 is MNHEY and CDR2 is SVGAGI. V lost 6 bases and J lost 9; bases outside the gene matches: 6. The CDR3 totals 14 residues. Here the CDR3 reads CASSRGQGGSPLHF. Written as DNA, the CDR3 is TGTGCCAGCAGCCGGGGACAGGGCGGTTCACCCCTCCACTTT.

J is TRBJ2-5 and V is TRBV7-9; TRBD1 matches at 9 bases. The germline CDR1 and CDR2 sequences are SEHNR and FQNEAQ (reference sequence). The length of the CDR3 is 16 residues. The V and J ends lost 5 bases and 2 bases, in that order; junction bases with no gene match: 9. The CDR3 spells CASSNTGGPAQETQYF. The CDR3 DNA sequence: TGTGCCAGCAGCAACACAGGGGGCCCCGCGCAAGAGACCCAGTACTTC.

This rearrangement joins TRBV5-1 to TRBJ2-1; a possible D gene is TRBD1 (6 bases). V was trimmed by 2 bases and J by 5 bases, leaving 14 bases between them. CDR1 and CDR2 (germline): SGHRS, YFSETQ. This CDR3 has 15 amino acids. As DNA, the CDR3 is TGCGCCAGCAGCTTATCGGGGACAAGCCACAATGAGCAGTTCTTC. The encoded protein is CASSLSGTSHNEQFF.